This T cell receptor (beta chain) was captured in a study of OX40 agonist ivuxolimab in advanced cancers. Overall study findings and caveats: The study observed clonal expansion of CD4+ and CD8+ blood T cells by week 6 at 0.1 to 3.0 mg/kg. On average, CD8+ T cells had more expanded clones than CD4+.

Enrollment shut out patients with autoimmune disease history or systemic immunosuppression. Losses at the gene ends were 2 bases for V and 5 bases for J; bases not matched to a gene: 2. Germline V CDR1 and CDR2: SGHVS, FQNEAQ. The CDR3 is 15 residues long. In regard to this clone: The antigen is not known.

TCRdb's table, derived via immunoSEQ multiplex PCR, lists solely in-frame clones and lacks some. The sample includes 73,000 or so clones, 80% to 90% of them seen just once. The source is an adult with an advanced solid tumor such as melanoma, head and neck, liver or kidney cancer. The chain uses TRBV7-8 and TRBJ2-3; 12 bases fit TRBD2. Here the sequenced sample was CD4+ or CD8+ T cells sorted from blood, taken in a trial of the OX40 agonist ivuxolimab. The CDR3 region is CASSLRLAGVDTQYF. CDR3 in DNA: TGTGCCAGCAGCTTAAGACTAGCGGGGGTAGATACGCAGTATTTT.